The 18 T cell receptor beta chains below all came from one sample that was sequenced in a study of T cells in localized non-small cell lung cancer. Data came from immunoSEQ multiplex PCR; TCRdb stores just in-frame clones and leaves some out. The table lists roughly 1,800 clones, roughly 21% of them singletons, with around 25% in the top ten. The sequenced sample was normal lung tissue next to the tumor, obtained before any cancer treatment. The receptors shown here come from a man aged 40-75 years with stage I lung adenocarcinoma.

For the CDR3, the DNA is TGTGCCAGCAGCGTAGCTGATTACAATGAGCAGTTCTTC. Protein product: CASSVADYNEQFF. The rearrangement links TRBV9 to TRBJ2-1; D is undetermined. Germline V gene lookup returns CDR1 SGDLS and CDR2 YYNGEE. CDR3 size: 13 residues. Trimming took off 0 bases at V and 4 bases at J, with 5 bases between the two ends.

This clone has only a few counts. The chain uses TRBV9 and TRBJ1-5; D possibly corresponds to TRBD1 (6 bases). The V and J ends lost 6 bases and 3 bases respectively, with 16 bases between them. The germline CDR1 and CDR2 sequences are SGDLS and YYNGEE. This CDR3 has 15 residues. CDR3 nucleotides: TGTGCCAGCAACCCGGGGGGACAAATCAATCAGCCCCAGCATTTT. Translated, it gives CASNPGGQINQPQHF.

This sequence joins TRBV6-9 and TRBJ2-1; 11 nucleotides line up with TRBD2. CDR1 is MNHGY and CDR2 is SVAAGI in the germline V gene. V was pared by 6 bases and J by 4 bases, with 5 bases of the junction left unmatched. The CDR3 runs to 15 residues. The CDR3 loop is CASRPLAGGYNEQFF. DNA of the CDR3: TGTGCCAGCAGGCCCTTAGCGGGAGGGTACAATGAGCAGTTCTTC.

V usage is TRBV19 and J usage is TRBJ1-5; the match to TRBD1 covers 8 bases. V dropped 9 bases and J dropped 2; count of bases not matched to a gene: 9. The CDR3 loop spans 15 amino acids. CDR1 is LNHDA and CDR2 is SQIVND in the germline V gene (reference sequence). The CDR3 coding sequence is TGTGCCAGCCGGGGACTACAGGGGGGCAATCAGCCCCAGCATTTT. It codes for CASRGLQGGNQPQHF.

In this sample, this clone turned up a few times. This chain uses TRBV1 with TRBJ2-1; the DNA was not compared with TRBD2, the D call given in the table. TRBV1 is marked as a pseudogene. The CDR3 totals 15 residues. The DNA for the CDR3 is TGCGCCAGCAGCCAAGGTAGCGGGAGGCGAAATGAGCAGTTCTTC. As protein: CASSQGSGRRNEQFF.

The table lists this clone with a few counts. The chain has TRBV23-1 and TRBJ2-2; weak D call: TRBD1 (6 bases). TRBV23-1 is an open reading frame whose function is uncertain. The ends were cut back, 4 bases at V and 7 bases at J, with 16 bases in the middle. The CDR3 is 15 amino acids. The CDR3 DNA sequence: TGCGCCAGCAGTCCCACCTCATACAGGGACGGGGAGCTGTTTTTT. Its translation: CASSPTSYRDGELFF.

CDR3 protein: CASGFAGTQTQYF. The CDR3 DNA reads as TGTGCTAGTGGTTTTGCGGGGACCCAGACCCAGTACTTC. The V call is TRBV12-5, the J call TRBJ2-5; possibly TRBD2 for D (6 bases). CDR1 and CDR2 (germline): LGHNT, FRNRAP. Trimming removed 3 bases from V and 6 bases from J, with 11 bases in between. CDR3 length: 13 residues.

A few counts support this clone. This rearrangement joins TRBV19 to TRBJ1-1; maybe TRBD1 (6 bases). The V and J ends lost 0 bases and 5 bases respectively, with 10 bases between them. Germline lookup yields CDR1 LNHDA and CDR2 SQIVND (reference sequence). CDR3 length equals 14 residues. CDR3 loop: CASSIDRGKTEAFF. CDR3 sequence (DNA): TGTGCCAGTAGTATAGACAGGGGAAAAACTGAAGCTTTCTTT. The variable domain in full, completed from reference TRBV19 and TRBJ1-1, reads DGGITQSPKYLFRKEGQNVTLSCEQNLNHDAMYWYRQDPGQGLRLIYYSQIVNDFQKGDIAEGYSVSREKKESFPLTVTSAQKNPTAFYLCASSIDRGKTEAFFGQGTRLTVV.

The genes are TRBV19 and TRBJ2-3; D remains ambiguous. CDR3 length equals 15 residues. V was shortened by 3 bases and J by 2 bases, with 12 bases between the two germline ends. The germline CDR1 and CDR2 sequences are LNHDA and SQIVND (reference sequence). The CDR3 bases are TGTGCCAGTAGTATGGGCAGGAGCCTCACAGATACGCAGTATTTT. Protein: CASSMGRSLTDTQYF. The full variable domain, its missing parts supplied by reference TRBV19 and TRBJ2-3, is DGGITQSPKYLFRKEGQNVTLSCEQNLNHDAMYWYRQDPGQGLRLIYYSQIVNDFQKGDIAEGYSVSREKKESFPLTVTSAQKNPTAFYLCASSMGRSLTDTQYFGPGTRLTVL.

This clone is labeled medium-sized. The CDR3, as DNA: TGTGCCAGCAGCGTAGATCTAGCGGCCCCCTACGAGCAGTACTTC. Translating it yields CASSVDLAAPYEQYF. J is TRBJ2-7 and V is TRBV9; the match to TRBD2 covers 7 bases. J lost 2 bases, V lost 0 bases, and 5 bases had no gene match. Germline assignment: CDR1 SGDLS and CDR2 YYNGEE. This CDR3 region has 15 residues. The full variable domain, its missing parts supplied by reference TRBV9 and TRBJ2-7, is DSGVTQTPKHLITATGQRVTLRCSPRSGDLSVYWYQQSLDQGLQFLIQYYNGEERAKGNILERFSAQQFPDLHSELNLSSLELGDSALYFCASSVDLAAPYEQYFGPGTRLTVT.

Relative to its sample, this clone is medium-sized (0.01 to 0.1%). As DNA, the CDR3 is TGTGCCAGCAGCTTGGGGACAGGTCTCTCTGGAAACACCATATATTTT. Translation gives CASSLGTGLSGNTIYF. The chain uses TRBV11-3 and TRBJ1-3, with 8 nucleotides matching TRBD1. Looked up from germline, CDR1 is SGHNT and CDR2 is YENEEA. The ends lost 3 bases at V and 0 bases at J; junction bases unmatched: 4. The length of the CDR3 is 16 residues.

This clone was found a few times. The chain combines TRBV10-3 with TRBJ1-2; D not certain. The V gene's germline CDR1 is ENHRY and CDR2 SYGVKD. Trimming took off 0 bases at V and 4 bases at J, with 9 bases between the two ends. CDR3 length: 14 amino acids. The DNA of the CDR3 is TGTGCCATCAGTGAGTCGGGCAGGATCTATGGCTACACCTTC. Protein: CAISESGRIYGYTF.

By share of the sample, this clone is medium-sized. Additional DNA sequences in this sample encode the identical CDR3. The V call is TRBV14, the J call TRBJ1-1; 8 bases are a match to TRBD1. The CDR3 loop spans 15 amino acids. J gave up 3 bases and V 4 bases, and 7 bases lay outside the gene matches. Germline V gene sequence: CDR1 SGHDN, CDR2 FVKESK. In DNA form, the CDR3 reads TGTGCCAGCAGCCCCCGGACAGGGTGGGACACTGAAGCTTTCTTT. It codes for CASSPRTGWDTEAFF.

The gene calls are TRBV28 and TRBJ2-1; 10 nucleotides match TRBD2. V dropped 7 bases and J dropped 7; count of bases not matched to a gene: 10. The CDR3 covers 15 residues. The germline V gene has CDR1 MDHEN and CDR2 SYDVKM. The CDR3 sequence is CASKGGAGGVNEQFF. For the CDR3, the DNA is TGTGCCAGCAAGGGGGGAGCGGGAGGGGTAAATGAGCAGTTCTTC.

The chain recombines TRBV11-3 with TRBJ2-5; 14 bases are shared with TRBD2. The ends lost 5 bases at V and 5 bases at J; junction bases unmatched: 4. CDR3 size: 15 residues. Germline-derived CDR1 and CDR2 are SGHNT and YENEEA. CDR3 protein: CASSLGTSGSETQYF. CDR3 nucleotide sequence: TGTGCCAGCAGCCTCGGGACTAGCGGGAGTGAGACCCAGTACTTC.

The CDR3 loop is CASSSYETANQPQHF. The CDR3 DNA sequence: TGTGCCAGCAGCTCATACGAGACAGCTAATCAGCCCCAGCATTTT. The rearrangement links TRBV11-3 to TRBJ1-5; D possibly corresponds to TRBD1 (5 bases). The V and J ends lost 4 bases and 4 bases respectively, with 14 bases between them. Germline lookup yields CDR1 SGHNT and CDR2 YENEEA. This CDR3 has 15 residues. Full variable domain (outside the CDR3, taken from reference TRBV11-3 and TRBJ1-5): EAGVVQSPRYKIIEKKQPVAFWCNPISGHNTLYWYLQNLGQGPELLIRYENEEAVDDSQLPKDRFSAERLKGVDSTLKIQPAELGDSAVYLCASSSYETANQPQHFGDGTRLSIL.

The rearrangement links TRBV18 to TRBJ1-1; 10 bases are shared with TRBD1. The ends lost 6 bases at V and 5 bases at J; junction bases unmatched: 9. This CDR3 region has 15 residues. The germline CDR1 and CDR2 sequences are KGHSH and LQKENI. The DNA for the CDR3 is TGTGCCAGCTCGCCCCGACAGGGGGCGAGTACTGAAGCTTTCTTT. This sequence encodes CASSPRQGASTEAFF.

This clone occurred once. This chain links TRBV30 with TRBJ1-6; no firm D call. Trimming took 5 bases from V and 7 from J, leaving 6 bases between them. CDR1 GTSNPN and CDR2 SVGIG come from the germline V gene (reference sequence). The CDR3 contains 11 residues. Here the CDR3 reads CAWLKNSPLHF. The CDR3 nucleotides read TGTGCCTGGCTTAAGAATTCACCCCTCCACTTT.